Presented here are 9 T cell receptor beta chains from one specimen sequenced in a study of cytomegalovirus exposure and HLA in healthy donors. Profiled with immunoSEQ multiplex PCR; TCRdb holds only in-frame clones, not every one. The sample includes 120,000 or so clones, about nine tenths of them seen just once. Sequenced: PBMCs. The receptors come from a woman under 30 in good health and CMV-seronegative.

The gene calls are TRBV13 and TRBJ2-7; D possibly corresponds to TRBD1 (6 bases). Germline V gene sequence: CDR1 PRHDT, CDR2 FYEKMQ (reference sequence). The CDR3 is 15 residues long. V was shortened by 0 bases and J by 5 bases, with 14 bases between the two germline ends. CDR3 nucleotide sequence: TGTGCCAGCAGCTTAGGAGGTGGGGGCTTAGACGAGCAGTACTTC. This codes for CASSLGGGGLDEQYF.

The V and J genes are TRBV11-2 and TRBJ2-7; D possibly corresponds to TRBD2 (5 bases). Germline V gene sequence: CDR1 SGHAT, CDR2 FQNNGV. The CDR3 runs 15 residues. Deletions cut 2 bases from V and 7 bases from J, with 18 bases between. The CDR3 sequence: CASSLQRFSHEEQYF. The DNA of the CDR3 is TGTGCCAGCAGCTTACAGCGGTTTAGCCACGAGGAGCAGTACTTC. The full variable domain, completed using reference TRBV11-2 and TRBJ2-7, is EAGVAQSPRYKIIEKRQSVAFWCNPISGHATLYWYQQILGQGPKLLIQFQNNGVVDDSQLPKDRFSAERLKGVDSTLKIQPAKLEDSAVYLCASSLQRFSHEEQYFGPGTRLTVT.

This sequence joins TRBV28 and TRBJ1-1; TRBD1 matches at 11 bases. V shed 6 bases and J 7 bases; nucleotides not matched to a gene: 4. CDR1 and CDR2 from the germline V gene are MDHEN and SYDVKM. The CDR3 is made up of 13 amino acids. The CDR3 protein is CASRDRGLGEAFF. CDR3 nucleotides: TGTGCCAGCAGGGACAGGGGGCTCGGTGAAGCTTTCTTT.

V gene TRBV28 combines with J gene TRBJ1-2, with a tentative D call TRBD1 (6 bases). This CDR3 is built from 12 residues. Trimming removed 4 bases from V and 4 bases from J, with 7 bases in between. Germline CDR1 reads MDHEN; CDR2 reads SYDVKM. The CDR3 here is CASSSQGYGYTF. DNA for the CDR3: TGTGCCAGCAGTTCACAGGGCTATGGCTACACCTTC.

The chain is built from TRBV28 and TRBJ2-2; TRBD2 agrees at 10 bases. This CDR3 comprises 15 residues. V shed 8 bases and J 6 bases; nucleotides not matched to a gene: 9. Germline CDR1 is MDHEN and CDR2 is SYDVKM. This CDR3 is CASGGTSVGAGELFF. In DNA form, the CDR3 reads TGTGCCAGCGGAGGGACTAGCGTGGGCGCCGGGGAGCTGTTTTTT.

Only a few counts were recorded for this clone. The rearrangement links TRBV21-1 to TRBJ1-4; whether TRBD1, the table's D call, matches the DNA was not checked. TRBV21-1 has pseudogene status. The CDR3 contains 14 residues. The CDR3 here is CASSFDRGPEKLFF. CDR3 in DNA: TGTGCCAGCAGCTTCGACAGGGGCCCTGAAAAACTGTTTTTT.

V gene TRBV7-3 combines with J gene TRBJ2-5; TRBD1 agrees at 9 bases. The V gene end was trimmed by 2 bases and the J gene end by 1 base; junction bases not matched to a gene: 2. This CDR3 is built from 15 residues. Germline V CDR1 and CDR2: SGHTA, FQGTGA. CDR3 sequence: CASSLWGQGQETQYF. The CDR3 DNA follows: TGTGCCAGCAGCTTATGGGGACAGGGCCAAGAGACCCAGTACTTC.

J is TRBJ2-7 and V is TRBV10-3; perhaps TRBD1 as D (5 bases). Per the germline V gene, CDR1 is ENHRY and CDR2 is SYGVKD. Trimming shortened V by 0 bases and J by 2 bases, and 14 bases separated the two germline ends. The length of the CDR3 is 16 residues. The CDR3 loop reads CAISESQGRRTYEQYF. The CDR3 DNA reads as TGTGCCATCAGTGAGTCGCAGGGCAGGAGAACCTACGAGCAGTACTTC.

This clone has a single count. The V gene is TRBV7-9, the J gene TRBJ2-1; D possibly corresponds to TRBD2 (6 bases). Trimming pared 6 bases from V and 9 bases from J, leaving 15 bases between. CDR1 and CDR2 from the germline V gene are SEHNR and FQNEAQ (reference sequence). This CDR3 has 13 amino acids. The CDR3 is CASRSGGTGEQFF. CDR3 bases: TGTGCCAGCAGATCCGGGGGAACGGGTGAGCAGTTCTTC.